These T cell receptor beta chains were read from a single sample in a study of metastatic and nonmetastatic thyroid tumors. TCRdb re-clonotyped the PCR reads via MiXCR. The data hold under 20,000 clones, with about a quarter observed a single time. Sequencing was performed on blood. These receptors all stem from a male donor with papillary thyroid cancer or a benign thyroid nodule (not recorded which). Some clones in this sample may be carry-over from other donors' samples. Both conserved end residues are part of each CDR3. The D gene is left open where the match is weak. Size is omitted from some rows. Given values are once, few, many or a class for expanded clones.

D gene: -
J gene: TRBJ2-1
clone size: -
V gene: TRBV6-1
CDR3 DNA: TGTGCCAGCAGTGAAAGGAGGGGAAGGAATGAGCAGTTCTTC
CDR3 protein: CASSERRGRNEQFF

D gene: -
J gene: TRBJ2-2
clone size: -
V gene: TRBV19
CDR3 DNA: TGTGCCAGTAGTAGAGCAGACGCGAACACCGGGGAGCTGTTTTTT
CDR3 protein: CASSRADANTGELFF

D gene: -
J gene: TRBJ1-2
clone size: -
V gene: TRBV12-3/TRBV12-4
CDR3 DNA: TGTGCCAGCAGTAGCGGAGGCCGAGGCTACACCTTC
CDR3 protein: CASSSGGRGYTF

D gene: -
J gene: TRBJ1-6
clone size: -
V gene: TRBV7-8
CDR3 DNA: TGTGCCAGCAGCCGGGACCCGGGTGGCGATTCACCCCTCCACTTT
CDR3 protein: CASSRDPGGDSPLHF

D gene: -
J gene: TRBJ2-3
clone size: -
V gene: TRBV28
CDR3 DNA: TGTGCCAGTAGGGAGGCCGGCGTATGGGATACGCAGTATTTT
CDR3 protein: CASREAGVWDTQYF

D gene: TRBD1
J gene: TRBJ1-6
clone size: -
V gene: TRBV11-2
CDR3 DNA: TGTGCCAGCAGTCTTGGACAGGGGGCTTCACCCCTCCACTTT
CDR3 protein: CASSLGQGASPLHF

D gene: -
J gene: TRBJ1-1
clone size: many
V gene: TRBV20-1
CDR3 DNA: TGCAGTGTAGGTGGTTTCATCACAGGAGACCAAGCTTTCTTT
CDR3 protein: CSVGGFITGDQAFF

D gene: -
J gene: TRBJ1-2
clone size: -
V gene: TRBV19
CDR3 DNA: TGTGCCAGTAGCGACAGCGTGAAGTCTCTGGGCTATGGCTACACCTTC
CDR3 protein: CASSDSVKSLGYGYTF

D gene: -
J gene: TRBJ2-3
clone size: -
V gene: TRBV19
CDR3 DNA: TGTGCCAGTAGTAAGACGGGCAGGGCGCCAGATACGCAGTATTTT
CDR3 protein: CASSKTGRAPDTQYF

D gene: -
J gene: TRBJ1-2
clone size: -
V gene: TRBV7-2
CDR3 DNA: TGTGCCAGCAGCTCCTCCTGGACAAACTATGGCTACACCTTC
CDR3 protein: CASSSSWTNYGYTF

D gene: -
J gene: TRBJ1-1
clone size: once
V gene: TRBV5-6
CDR3 DNA: TGTGCCAGCAGCTTGATCCAGGGTTGGAGCACTGAAGCTTTCTTT
CDR3 protein: CASSLIQGWSTEAFF

D gene: TRBD2
J gene: TRBJ2-2
clone size: medium-sized
V gene: TRBV11-3
CDR3 DNA: TGTGCCAGCAGCTTTGGGGGGGACACCGGGGAGCTGTTTTTT
CDR3 protein: CASSFGGDTGELFF

D gene: TRBD1
J gene: TRBJ1-2
clone size: few
V gene: TRBV24-1
CDR3 DNA: TGTGCCACCAGTGATCAGACAGGGGTGGGTGGCTACACCTTC
CDR3 protein: CATSDQTGVGGYTF

D gene: TRBD2
J gene: TRBJ2-1
clone size: -
V gene: TRBV11-2
CDR3 DNA: TGTGCCAGCAGCCTAGGGTTGGCTAGCGGGAACAATGAGCAGTTCTTC
CDR3 protein: CASSLGLASGNNEQFF

D gene: -
J gene: TRBJ2-1
clone size: -
V gene: TRBV20-1
CDR3 DNA: TGCAGTGCTAGACCCCCCCCTCCCGGGGGCAATGAGCAGTTCTTC
CDR3 protein: CSARPPPPGGNEQFF

D gene: -
J gene: TRBJ2-5
clone size: -
V gene: TRBV28
CDR3 DNA: TGTGCCAGCAGTTTGATTGAGACCCAGTACTTC
CDR3 protein: CASSLIETQYF

D gene: -
J gene: TRBJ2-2
clone size: -
V gene: TRBV5-1
CDR3 DNA: TGCGCCAGCAGCGCCACAGGGCCGGGCACCGGGGAGCTGTTTTTT
CDR3 protein: CASSATGPGTGELFF

D gene: -
J gene: TRBJ1-1
clone size: few
V gene: TRBV6-1
CDR3 DNA: TGTGCCGTACAAGAGGGGCCGGGGACTGAAGCTTTCTTT
CDR3 protein: CAVQEGPGTEAFF

D gene: -
J gene: TRBJ2-5
clone size: -
V gene: TRBV20-1
CDR3 DNA: TGCAGTTCTAGCCAAGATACCCAGTACTTC
CDR3 protein: CSSSQDTQYF

D gene: -
J gene: TRBJ2-5
clone size: many
V gene: TRBV14
CDR3 DNA: TGTGCCAGCAGCTTACAGGGAACCAACCAAGAGACCCAGTACTTC
CDR3 protein: CASSLQGTNQETQYF

D gene: TRBD2
J gene: TRBJ2-1
clone size: few
V gene: TRBV6-1
CDR3 DNA: TGTGCCAGCAGTGATGAAGCGGGAATCTACAATGAGCAGTTCTTC
CDR3 protein: CASSDEAGIYNEQFF

D gene: TRBD1
J gene: TRBJ2-6
clone size: -
V gene: TRBV10-3
CDR3 DNA: TGTGCCATCAGTGAGTCTGGGACAGGGGTCGCCGGGGCCAACGTCCTGACTTTC
CDR3 protein: CAISESGTGVAGANVLTF

D gene: TRBD2
J gene: TRBJ2-7
clone size: -
V gene: TRBV6-1
CDR3 DNA: TGTGCCAGCAGTGAGGCAGCGGGGGCCACCAAATACTACGAGCAGTACTTC
CDR3 protein: CASSEAAGATKYYEQYF

D gene: TRBD2
J gene: TRBJ2-3
clone size: -
V gene: TRBV11-3
CDR3 DNA: TGTGCCAGCAGCAGAAGCGGGAGGGCCGAAGATACGCAGTATTTT
CDR3 protein: CASSRSGRAEDTQYF

D gene: -
J gene: TRBJ2-1
clone size: -
V gene: TRBV20-1
CDR3 DNA: TGCAGTGCTGCCCCGGAGGAGGTTGGCGGTGAGCAGTTCTTC
CDR3 protein: CSAAPEEVGGEQFF

D gene: TRBD1
J gene: TRBJ1-1
clone size: many
V gene: TRBV20-1
CDR3 DNA: TGCAGTGCTAGAGATTGGGGACAGGGTCAAGCTTTCTTT
CDR3 protein: CSARDWGQGQAFF

D gene: -
J gene: TRBJ1-3
clone size: few
V gene: TRBV6-4
CDR3 DNA: TGTGCCAGCAGCGGTCTCGGATCCACGGGCACCATATATTTT
CDR3 protein: CASSGLGSTGTIYF

D gene: -
J gene: TRBJ2-7
clone size: few
V gene: TRBV2
CDR3 DNA: TGTGCCAGCAGCGCAAAGGGGGTCCCTCTCTACGAGCAGTACTTC
CDR3 protein: CASSAKGVPLYEQYF

D gene: -
J gene: TRBJ2-2
clone size: -
V gene: TRBV6-5
CDR3 DNA: TGTGCCAGCAGTTACTCGAACACCGGGGAGCTGTTTTTT
CDR3 protein: CASSYSNTGELFF

D gene: TRBD2
J gene: TRBJ2-1
clone size: few
V gene: TRBV6-2/TRBV6-3
CDR3 DNA: TGTGCCAGCAGTTACGAGGCCGGGGGGGCGGATGAGCAGTTCTTC
CDR3 protein: CASSYEAGGADEQFF

D gene: -
J gene: TRBJ2-1
clone size: -
V gene: TRBV11-1
CDR3 DNA: TGTGCCAGCAGCTTAGTCGGAATGAGCTCCTACAATGAGCAGTTCTTC
CDR3 protein: CASSLVGMSSYNEQFF

D gene: -
J gene: TRBJ2-7
clone size: few
V gene: TRBV10-3
CDR3 DNA: TGTGCCATCAGTGGCAGGGAGTCCGACGAGCAGTACTTC
CDR3 protein: CAISGRESDEQYF

D gene: -
J gene: TRBJ2-3
clone size: -
V gene: TRBV30
CDR3 DNA: TGTGCCTGGAGTGTCGGGCTAGGCGCGGGCACGCAGTATTTT
CDR3 protein: CAWSVGLGAGTQYF

D gene: -
J gene: TRBJ2-5
clone size: -
V gene: TRBV18
CDR3 DNA: TGTGCCAGCTCCACCGAGAGAGTGTCCTGGGGCCAAGAGACCCAGTACTTC
CDR3 protein: CASSTERVSWGQETQYF

D gene: TRBD1
J gene: TRBJ2-7
clone size: few
V gene: TRBV6-7
CDR3 DNA: TGTGCCAGCAGTTACGCCGGGACAGGGTACTACGAGCAGTACTTC
CDR3 protein: CASSYAGTGYYEQYF

D gene: -
J gene: TRBJ2-7
clone size: few
V gene: TRBV27
CDR3 DNA: TGTGCCAGCAGTTTATCGCCAGGGATCGTCGGCGAGCAGTACTTC
CDR3 protein: CASSLSPGIVGEQYF

D gene: TRBD1
J gene: TRBJ2-7
clone size: many
V gene: TRBV7-9
CDR3 DNA: TGTGCCAGCAGCACTGACAGGGGGAAACCCTACGAGCAGTACTTC
CDR3 protein: CASSTDRGKPYEQYF

D gene: TRBD2
J gene: TRBJ2-7
clone size: many
V gene: TRBV7-8
CDR3 DNA: TGTGCCAGCAGCCCGGACGCAAGCGGGAGAAGTGAGCAGTACTTC
CDR3 protein: CASSPDASGRSEQYF

D gene: TRBD2
J gene: TRBJ2-5
clone size: once
V gene: TRBV20-1
CDR3 DNA: TGCAGTGCTCCCCGGCGGGAGGCGTTAGAGACCCAGTACTTC
CDR3 protein: CSAPRREALETQYF

D gene: -
J gene: TRBJ1-5
clone size: -
V gene: TRBV24-1
CDR3 DNA: TGTGCCACCAGTGAGGGTAGCAGGGGTACCGGTTTTCAGCCCCAGCATTTT
CDR3 protein: CATSEGSRGTGFQPQHF